The TCR beta chain under discussion was sequenced for a study of blood T cell repertoires in COVID-19. Study details: From the United States, Italy and Spain came samples of acute and convalescent COVID-19. T cells, B-cell-depleted T cells, or PBMCs provided the cDNA or gDNA that served as material.

Germline lookup yields CDR1 SGDLS and CDR2 YYNGEE. There are 16 residues in the CDR3. V gave up 0 bases and J gave up 5 bases; unmatched junction bases: 10. Original methodology: Nucleated cell counts were estimated from reference gene primer amplification. Generated by immunoSEQ multiplex PCR, the TCRdb table keeps only in-frame clones and is missing some. V and J calls and clone size follow that table, whereas D and trimming were derived from the DNA. Of 60,000 to 70,000 clones in the sample, 70% to 90% are singletons; the top ten hold around 4.4%. The TCR comes from a man aged 45 to 65 with active COVID-19. V gene TRBV9 combines with J gene TRBJ2-5, with TRBD2 matching 7 bases. Material: peripheral blood. The CDR3 DNA is TGTGCCAGCAGCGTAGATGGGGACTACCCCCGTGAGACCCAGTACTTC. This translates into CASSVDGDYPRETQYF.